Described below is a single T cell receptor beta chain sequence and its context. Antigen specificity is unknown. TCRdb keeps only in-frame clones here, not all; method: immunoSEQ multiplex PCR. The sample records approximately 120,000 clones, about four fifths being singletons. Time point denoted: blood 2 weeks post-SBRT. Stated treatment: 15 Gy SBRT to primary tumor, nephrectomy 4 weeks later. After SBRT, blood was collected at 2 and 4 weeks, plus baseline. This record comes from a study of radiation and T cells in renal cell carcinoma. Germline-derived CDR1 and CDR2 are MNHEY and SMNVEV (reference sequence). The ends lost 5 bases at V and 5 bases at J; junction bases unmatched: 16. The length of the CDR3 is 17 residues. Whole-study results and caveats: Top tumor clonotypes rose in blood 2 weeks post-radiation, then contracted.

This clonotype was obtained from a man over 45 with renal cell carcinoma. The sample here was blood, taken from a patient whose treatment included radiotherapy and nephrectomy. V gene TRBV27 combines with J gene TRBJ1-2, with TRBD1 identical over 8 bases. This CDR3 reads CASSPSIYGTGIYGYTF. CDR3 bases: TGTGCCAGCAGTCCCTCTATATACGGGACAGGAATTTATGGCTACACCTTC.